A selection of T cell receptor beta chains follows, all from one sample in a study of blood T cell repertoires in COVID-19. Clones were sequenced by immunoSEQ multiplex PCR, and TCRdb holds only the in-frame ones, with some missing. The sample records 150,000 to 200,000 clones, under 80% being singletons. The sequenced sample was peripheral blood. All receptors derive from a man between 65 and 79 years old with acute or convalescent COVID-19. Both conserved end residues are part of each CDR3. Each record gives: J gene, D gene, clone size, V gene, CDR3 protein, CDR3 DNA. D genes are given only for firm matches. Size values are once, few and many counts, or a class for expanded clones, and some rows have none.

>TRBJ1-5|NA|NA|TRBV6-5
CASKTDNSNQPQHF
TGTGCCAGTAAGACAGACAATAGCAATCAGCCCCAGCATTTT
>TRBJ1-1|TRBD1|NA|TRBV28
CASSLRGQVTEAFF
TGTGCCAGCAGTTTAAGAGGACAGGTCACTGAAGCTTTCTTT
>TRBJ2-5|TRBD1|NA|TRBV24-1
CATSDETGSETQYF
TGTGCCACCAGTGATGAGACAGGGTCAGAGACCCAGTACTTC
>TRBJ1-3|TRBD1|once|TRBV4-2
CASSQEMGTGGNTIYF
TGTGCCAGCAGCCAAGAAATGGGGACAGGGGGAAACACCATATATTTT
>TRBJ2-7|NA|NA|TRBV12-1
CASSQKREAAYEQYF
TGTGCCAGCAGCCAAAAGCGGGAGGCTGCCTACGAGCAGTACTTC
>TRBJ2-3|NA|NA|TRBV27
CASSSYQGDTQYF
TGTGCCAGCAGTTCATATCAGGGGGATACGCAGTATTTT
>TRBJ2-6|NA|NA|TRBV4-2
CASSQADISSGANVLTF
TGTGCCAGCAGCCAAGCGGACATAAGCTCTGGGGCCAACGTCCTGACTTTC
>TRBJ1-2|NA|NA|TRBV9
CASSVGLVYGYTF
TGTGCCAGCAGCGTAGGATTAGTCTATGGCTACACCTTC
>TRBJ2-2|NA|few|TRBV9
CASSVAGGVNTGELFF
TGTGCCAGCAGCGTAGCGGGGGGCGTGAACACCGGGGAGCTGTTTTTT
>TRBJ2-1|TRBD2|NA|TRBV7-8
CASSFSGLAGGWNEQFF
TGTGCCAGCAGCTTCTCCGGACTAGCGGGAGGCTGGAATGAGCAGTTCTTC
>TRBJ1-1|NA|NA|TRBV19
CASSIQTSGNTEAFF
TGTGCCAGTAGTATCCAAACTTCAGGGAACACTGAAGCTTTCTTT
>TRBJ2-2|NA|NA|TRBV7-9
CASSSGVNTGELFF
TGTGCCAGCAGTTCAGGGGTGAACACCGGGGAGCTGTTTTTT
>TRBJ1-1|NA|NA|TRBV24-1
CATSDSGQYSEAFF
TGTGCCACCAGTGATTCAGGCCAATACTCTGAAGCTTTCTTT
>TRBJ2-7|NA|NA|TRBV9
CASSVGSPLGYEQYF
TGTGCCAGCAGCGTAGGTTCCCCCCTAGGCTACGAGCAGTACTTC
>TRBJ2-2|NA|NA|TRBV5-6
CASSPQVGYTGELFF
TGTGCCAGCAGCCCGCAGGTTGGGTACACCGGGGAGCTGTTTTTT
>TRBJ2-7|TRBD1|few|TRBV6-6
CASSYGNRGQSYEQYF
TGTGCCAGCAGTTACGGGAACAGGGGCCAGTCCTACGAGCAGTACTTC
>TRBJ2-1|NA|NA|TRBV28
CASIPDSSYNEQFF
TGTGCCAGCATCCCCGATAGCTCCTACAATGAGCAGTTCTTC
>TRBJ2-1|TRBD2|NA|TRBV5-1
CASSLLAAYNEQFF
TGCGCCAGCAGCTTGCTAGCGGCATACAATGAGCAGTTCTTC
>TRBJ2-4|NA|NA|TRBV19
CASSIGGTSNIQYF
TGTGCCAGTAGTATAGGGGGGACTTCAAACATTCAGTACTTC
>TRBJ2-1|TRBD1|NA|TRBV24-1
CATSDLGQGRNNEQFF
TGTGCCACCAGTGACCTGGGACAGGGGAGAAACAATGAGCAGTTCTTC
>TRBJ2-7|TRBD2|NA|TRBV4-1
CASSPRTSGGANVYEQYF
TGCGCCAGCAGCCCCCGGACTAGCGGGGGGGCCAATGTATACGAGCAGTACTTC
>TRBJ2-2|NA|few|TRBV4-3
CASSEHLGLNTGELFF
TGCGCCAGCAGCGAACATCTGGGGCTAAACACCGGGGAGCTGTTTTTT
>TRBJ2-3|NA|NA|TRBV18
CASSPYRDFTDTQYF
TGTGCCAGCTCACCCTATAGAGATTTCACAGATACGCAGTATTTT
>TRBJ2-5|NA|NA|TRBV15
CATSRADYPVETQYF
TGTGCCACCAGCAGAGCTGACTACCCGGTTGAGACCCAGTACTTC
>TRBJ2-3|TRBD2|few|TRBV2
CASSEGTSGTDTQYF
TGTGCCAGCAGTGAAGGGACTAGCGGCACAGATACGCAGTATTTT
>TRBJ1-2|NA|NA|TRBV19
CASRSGAMYGYTF
TGTGCCAGTAGAAGCGGGGCCATGTATGGCTACACCTTC
>TRBJ1-4|NA|NA|TRBV7-2
CASSSDSNEKLFF
TGTGCCAGCAGCTCCGACAGTAATGAAAAACTGTTTTTT
>TRBJ2-3|TRBD2|NA|TRBV19
CASSIWGGTKSSTDTQYF
TGTGCCAGTAGTATATGGGGGGGAACGAAGTCTAGCACAGATACGCAGTATTTT
>TRBJ2-6|NA|once|TRBV5-1
CASSIVGQVFSGANVLTF
TGCGCCAGCAGCATCGTTGGCCAGGTCTTCTCTGGGGCCAACGTCCTGACTTTC
>TRBJ2-5|NA|NA|TRBV7-2
CASSPSTGFQETQYF
TGTGCCAGCAGCCCATCAACAGGGTTCCAAGAGACCCAGTACTTC
>TRBJ2-1|NA|NA|TRBV27
CASSPGLETTYNEQFF
TGTGCCAGCAGTCCCGGCCTTGAGACAACCTACAATGAGCAGTTCTTC
>TRBJ1-4|NA|once|TRBV5-6
CASSFQGSTNEKLFF
TGTGCCAGCAGCTTTCAGGGCAGCACTAATGAAAAACTGTTTTTT
>TRBJ2-7|NA|NA|TRBV15
CATSSSGTRGLYEQYF
TGTGCCACCAGCAGTTCCGGGACTAGGGGGCTCTACGAGCAGTACTTC
>TRBJ1-2|TRBD1|few|TRBV28
CASRPRGQGGGYGYTF
TGTGCCAGCAGGCCCCGGGGACAGGGCGGTGGGTATGGCTACACCTTC
>TRBJ2-3|NA|once|TRBV10-3
CAISEFRGGTASTDTQYF
TGTGCCATCAGCGAATTTCGCGGGGGCACAGCTAGCACAGATACGCAGTATTTT
>TRBJ1-1|NA|NA|TRBV5-4
CASSLAIIRRGTEAFF
TGTGCCAGCAGCTTGGCCATTATTCGGCGGGGCACTGAAGCTTTCTTT
>TRBJ2-7|NA|NA|TRBV7-9
CASSPASYPDEQYF
TGTGCCAGCAGCCCAGCTAGTTATCCCGACGAGCAGTACTTC
>TRBJ2-4|NA|NA|TRBV5-4
CASSRVGGENIQYF
TGTGCCAGCAGCCGAGTAGGGGGGGAGAACATTCAGTACTTC
>TRBJ2-2|TRBD2|NA|TRBV5-1
CASSSTTSGRRPRELFF
TGCGCCAGCAGCTCTACGACTAGCGGGAGGCGTCCGCGGGAGCTGTTTTTT
>TRBJ2-2|TRBD1|NA|TRBV24-1
CATSDPGQGVNGELFF
TGTGCCACCAGTGACCCCGGACAGGGGGTGAACGGGGAGCTGTTTTTT
>TRBJ2-1|TRBD1|few|TRBV5-1
CASSLGQGGYNEQFF
TGCGCCAGCAGCTTGGGACAGGGTGGCTACAATGAGCAGTTCTTC
>TRBJ1-6|NA|few|TRBV7-2
CASSAIGLHEGTLHF
TGTGCCAGCAGCGCAATCGGGCTCCATGAGGGTACCCTCCACTTT
>TRBJ1-2|TRBD1|NA|TRBV6-5
CASSYAYRDSGHGYTF
TGTGCCAGCAGTTACGCTTATCGGGACAGCGGGCATGGCTACACCTTC
>TRBJ2-1|TRBD2|NA|TRBV7-2
CASSPMTSGSYNEQFF
TGTGCCAGCAGCCCCATGACTAGCGGCTCCTACAATGAGCAGTTCTTC
>TRBJ2-5|NA|NA|TRBV24-1
CATSDDRQETQYF
TGTGCCACCAGTGATGACAGGCAAGAGACCCAGTACTTC
>TRBJ2-7|NA|NA|TRBV27
CASSFQGSYEQYF
TGTGCCAGCAGTTTCCAGGGCTCCTACGAGCAGTACTTC
>TRBJ1-4|TRBD1|few|TRBV7-8
CASSSAGQINEKLFF
TGTGCCAGCAGCTCAGCGGGACAGATTAATGAAAAACTGTTTTTT